The subject of this entry is one T cell receptor (beta chain). Its antigen remains unknown. The CDR3 is 14 residues long. Germline V gives CDR1 SGHVS, CDR2 FNYEAQ. TCRdb re-called the 5' RACE reads; one entry per CDR3 protein, DNA not given. The sample table includes about 180,000 distinct CDR3 sequences. This sample stems from a study of T cells expressing NK-cell markers. Study-wide results and caveats: The dominant NKG2C+ clonotypes represented about 1.0-8% of CD8+ T cells in six donors.

Sequencing used blood T cells: a sorted CD56 or NKG2C T cell subset, CD4+ or CD8+ T cells, or bulk PBMC T cells (not recorded which). This sequence joins TRBV7-6 and TRBJ1-6. The TCR originated in a man between 18 and 69 years old in good health. This CDR3 reads CASARTVYNSPLHF.